These T cell receptor beta chains were read from a single sample in a study of cytomegalovirus exposure and HLA in healthy donors. Only in-frame clones appear in the TCRdb table, and some are missing; sequencing was by immunoSEQ multiplex PCR. This table holds over 200,000 clones, less than 85% found once. The specimen was PBMCs. These receptors came from a woman under 30 in good health and CMV-seronegative. Both conserved end residues are trimmed from each CDR3. The order of the fields is V gene, J gene, CDR3 protein.

>TRBV5-1|TRBJ1-1
ASIGDLSPEAF
>TRBV19|TRBJ1-2
AKNYGYT
>TRBV6-5|TRBJ1-5
ASSQDRSNQPQH
>TRBV27|TRBJ2-3
ASSYVTGVPDTQY
>TRBV5-1|TRBJ2-5
ASSLELAGGETQY
>TRBV28|TRBJ2-7
ASEGGAAEQY
>TRBV29-1|TRBJ1-2
STRVGEGYT
>TRBV28|TRBJ1-1
ASSTSPGTGGEGAF
>TRBV11-2|TRBJ1-1
ASSLGHSFPGETEAF
>TRBV5-1|TRBJ2-5
ASSLGLHPKTQY
>TRBV5-6|TRBJ2-2
ASSYGPHVTGELF
>TRBV19|TRBJ2-7
ASSISGTSYEQY
>TRBV5-1|TRBJ1-4
ASSLGDRGGEKLF
>TRBV5-4|TRBJ1-2
ASSRDRLPNYGYT
>TRBV5-1|TRBJ2-3
ASSLSVGTDTQY